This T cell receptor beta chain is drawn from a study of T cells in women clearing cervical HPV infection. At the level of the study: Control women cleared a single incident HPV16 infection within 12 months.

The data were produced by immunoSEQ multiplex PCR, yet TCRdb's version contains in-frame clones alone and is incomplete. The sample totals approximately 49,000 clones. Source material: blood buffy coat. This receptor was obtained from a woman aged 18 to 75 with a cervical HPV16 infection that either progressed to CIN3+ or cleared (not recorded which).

CDR3 sequence reads: CASNIGGGRGQPQHF. The covered CDR3 bases are TGTGCCAGCAACATTGGGGGGGGTAGGGGTCAGCCC. V and J are TRBV2 and TRBJ1-5; D may be TRBD1 (5 bases). The missing CDR3 end, 3 residues past where the read stops, is filled in from the germline J gene. The CDR3 is made up of 15 amino acids. Germline CDR1 is SNHLY and CDR2 is FYNNEI. V was pared by 7 bases and J by 6 bases, with 19 bases between.